The present entry profiles one TCR beta chain with its context. The target antigen is unknown. This sample was taken from a study of OX40 agonist ivuxolimab in advanced cancers. Study-wide context: Across the patients, intravenous ivuxolimab was delivered every 2 weeks at 0.01 to 10 mg/kg. Participants averaged approximately 60 years of age (range roughly 20 to 90) and were around 85% male.

V lost 0 bases and J 8 bases, leaving 16 bases between the germline ends. From germline, CDR1 is SGHDN and CDR2 FVKESK. The CDR3 spans 15 residues. Profiling relied on immunoSEQ multiplex PCR, and the TCRdb table lists in-frame clones only, not all of them. The repertoire holds approximately 69,000 clones, with around four fifths as singletons. Whole-study findings and limits: Patients who responded partially at 0.1-3.0 mg/kg showed clonal expansion ranking among the lowest.

Autoimmune disease history or systemic immunosuppression led to patients being barred. The V and J genes are TRBV14 and TRBJ1-2; D may be TRBD1 (5 bases). The sample consisted of CD4+ or CD8+ T cells sorted from blood, taken in a trial of the OX40 agonist ivuxolimab. The sequence was obtained from an adult with an advanced solid tumor such as melanoma, head and neck, liver or kidney cancer. The CDR3 loop reads CASSQDSLGGVGYTF. DNA for the CDR3: TGTGCCAGCAGCCAAGATTCTCTGGGAGGGGTCGGCTACACCTTC.